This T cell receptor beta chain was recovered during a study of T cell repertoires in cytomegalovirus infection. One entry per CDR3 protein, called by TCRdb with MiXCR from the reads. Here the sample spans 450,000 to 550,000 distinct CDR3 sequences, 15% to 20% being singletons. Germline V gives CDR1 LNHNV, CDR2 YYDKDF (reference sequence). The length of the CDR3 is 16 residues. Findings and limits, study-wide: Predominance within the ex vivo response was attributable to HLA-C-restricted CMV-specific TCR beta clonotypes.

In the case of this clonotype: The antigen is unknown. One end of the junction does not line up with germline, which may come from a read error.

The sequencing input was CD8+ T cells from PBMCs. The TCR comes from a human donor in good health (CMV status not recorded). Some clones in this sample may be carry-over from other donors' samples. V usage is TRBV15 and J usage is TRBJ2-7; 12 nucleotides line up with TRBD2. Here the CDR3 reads CATSRATSGSSHEQYF. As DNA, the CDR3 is TGTGCCACCAGCAGAGCGACTAGCGGGAGCTCCCACGAGCAGTACTTC. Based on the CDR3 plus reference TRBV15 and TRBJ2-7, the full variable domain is DAMVIQNPRYQVTQFGKPVTLSCSQTLNHNVMYWYQQKSSQAPKLLFHYYDKDFNNEADTPDNFQSRRPNTSFCFLDIRSPGLGDTAMYLCATSRATSGSSHEQYFGPGTRLTVT.